What follows are 30 T cell receptor beta chains derived from one specimen sequenced in a study of blood T cell repertoires in COVID-19. Sequencing was performed with immunoSEQ multiplex PCR; in TCRdb, only in-frame clones are kept and a portion is missing. Of about 110,000 clones listed, 70% to 80% are singletons. Input material: peripheral blood. The receptor set was obtained from a man older than 75 with COVID-19, enrolled during active disease.

The chain joins TRBV19 to TRBJ2-1, with 14 positions matching TRBD2. Germline V CDR1 and CDR2: LNHDA, SQIVND (reference sequence). J lost 7 bases, V lost 6 bases, and 23 bases had no gene match. The CDR3 runs 21 residues. The CDR3 here is CASSPMGLAGVTIGLQNEQFF. CDR3 DNA: TGTGCCAGTAGCCCCATGGGACTAGCGGGAGTTACCATAGGCTTACAGAATGAGCAGTTCTTC.

This clone occurred once. The rearrangement joins TRBV5-6 to TRBJ1-2; no clear D. Germline loops: CDR1 SGHDT, CDR2 YYEEEE. The CDR3 extends over 16 amino acids. V was trimmed by 0 bases and J by 7 bases, leaving 19 bases between them. The CDR3 coding sequence is TGTGCCAGCAGCTTGGGTGGAGGGCTTGGTTTTAGTGGCTACACCTTC. It codes for CASSLGGGLGFSGYTF. Complete variable domain (other parts from reference TRBV5-6 and TRBJ1-2): DAGVTQSPTHLIKTRGQQVTLRCSPKSGHDTVSWYQQALGQGPQFIFQYYEEEERQRGNFPDRFSGHQFPNYSSELNVNALLLGDSALYLCASSLGGGLGFSGYTFGSGTRLTVV.

CDR3 bases: TGTGCCAGTAGTATGAGGCAGGGGGCAGGAGAAGCTTTCTTT. Its translation: CASSMRQGAGEAFF. The J gene is TRBJ1-1, the V gene TRBV19, with 8 bases that match TRBD1. V trimming: 3 bases; J trimming: 8 bases; junction bases outside the gene matches: 8. Germline V gene sequence: CDR1 LNHDA, CDR2 SQIVND (reference sequence). The CDR3 sequence is 14 residues long.

The CDR3 sequence is CASSTTSSGQETQYF. The CDR3 DNA reads as TGTGCCAGCAGCACAACTTCTAGCGGCCAAGAGACCCAGTACTTC. The rearrangement joins TRBV7-2 to TRBJ2-5, with 7 bases fitting TRBD2. The trim removed 5 bases at V and 1 base at J, leaving 7 bases unmatched. This CDR3 spans 15 amino acids. Per the germline V gene, CDR1 is SGHTA and CDR2 is FQGNSA.

V usage is TRBV7-3 and J usage is TRBJ2-1, with 8 positions matching TRBD2. V gave up 3 bases and J gave up 7 bases; unmatched junction bases: 11. CDR3 length: 16 residues. Germline V CDR1 and CDR2: SGHTA, FQGTGA. Here the CDR3 reads CASSFVASGSGNEQFF. CDR3 in DNA: TGTGCCAGCAGCTTCGTCGCCAGCGGGAGTGGGAATGAGCAGTTCTTC. Full variable domain (rest looked up from reference TRBV7-3 and TRBJ2-1): GAGVSQTPSNKVTEKGKYVELRCDPISGHTALYWYRQSLGQGPEFLIYFQGTGAADDSGLPNDRFFAVRPEGSVSTLKIQRTERGDSAVYLCASSFVASGSGNEQFFGPGTRLTVL.

This clone occurred a few times. The V gene is TRBV28, the J gene TRBJ2-7; tentative D call: TRBD1 (5 bases). The CDR3 has 13 amino acids. Trimming took off 5 bases at V and 5 bases at J, with 13 bases between the two ends. Germline CDR1 MDHEN, CDR2 SYDVKM. The DNA of the CDR3 is TGTGCCAGCAGTATCCACCCCAGGGACGAGCAGTACTTC. Its translation is CASSIHPRDEQYF.

The chain joins TRBV6-5 to TRBJ1-3; no reliable D call. Trimming left V 5 bases short and J 4 bases short, with 6 bases between. This CDR3 is 12 amino acids long. In germline, CDR1 is MNHEY, CDR2 SVGAGI. The CDR3: CASSTGGNTIYF. CDR3 nucleotide sequence: TGTGCCAGCAGTACCGGGGGAAACACCATATATTTT.

This clone has more than one count but fewer than ten. The V call is TRBV4-3, the J call TRBJ1-2; 7 bases are a match to TRBD1. Trimming removed 1 base from V and 2 bases from J; junction bases left unmatched: 7. The CDR3 length is 16 residues. The V gene's germline CDR1 is LGHNA and CDR2 YSLEER. Here the CDR3 DNA reads TGCGCCAGCAGCCAAGTAGGGGACAGCGCAAACTATGGCTACACCTTC. Translating it yields CASSQVGDSANYGYTF.

The chain combines TRBV4-1 with TRBJ2-6; TRBD1 agrees at 9 bases. This CDR3 region has 17 residues. Germline trimming cut 5 bases from V and 2 bases from J; bases unmatched to any gene: 7. Per germline, CDR1 MGHRA and CDR2 YSYEKL. CDR3 DNA sequence: TGCGCCAGCAGCGACGGACAGGGGATCCCTGGGGCCAACGTCCTGACTTTC. Its protein is CASSDGQGIPGANVLTF.

This chain connects TRBV30 to TRBJ1-2; D might be TRBD1 (5 bases). Per the germline V gene, CDR1 is GTSNPN and CDR2 is SVGIG (reference sequence). This CDR3 is built from 12 residues. Trimming shortened V by 1 base and J by 2 bases, and 5 bases separated the two germline ends. Written as DNA, the CDR3 is TGTGCCTGGAGTGCAGGGAACTATGGCTACACCTTC. Translated, it gives CAWSAGNYGYTF. The variable domain in full, with the rest retrieved from reference TRBV30 and TRBJ1-2, is SQTIHQWPATLVQPVGSPLSLECTVEGTSNPNLYWYRQAAGRGLQLLFYSVGIGQISSEVPQNLSASRPQDRQFILSSKKLLLSDSGFYLCAWSAGNYGYTFGSGTRLTVV.

The rearrangement uses TRBV28 and TRBJ2-7; 8 positions match TRBD1. Unmatched junction bases numbered 10, after V lost 4 bases and J lost 5 bases. The CDR3 covers 15 residues. Germline CDR1 reads MDHEN; CDR2 reads SYDVKM. The CDR3: CASSSWDRIPHEQYF. The CDR3 coding sequence is TGTGCCAGCAGTTCTTGGGACAGGATCCCCCACGAGCAGTACTTC. Filled out from reference TRBV28 and TRBJ2-7, the complete variable domain reads DVKVTQSSRYLVKRTGEKVFLECVQDMDHENMFWYRQDPGLGLRLIYFSYDVKMKEKGDIPEGYSVSREKKERFSLILESASTNQTSMYLCASSSWDRIPHEQYFGPGTRLTVT.

The chain uses TRBV23-1 and TRBJ2-5; 10 bases are shared with TRBD1. TRBV23-1 is marked as an open reading frame, function uncertain. The V and J ends lost 2 bases and 4 bases, in that order; junction bases with no gene match: 7. This CDR3 region has 16 residues. The CDR3 spells CASSQLGQGLGETQYF. For the CDR3, the DNA is TGCGCCAGCAGTCAACTGGGACAGGGGCTCGGAGAGACCCAGTACTTC.

The rearrangement joins TRBV7-9 to TRBJ1-1, with D possibly being TRBD1 (6 bases). The germline CDR1 and CDR2 sequences are SEHNR and FQNEAQ (reference sequence). V was clipped by 5 bases and J by 0 bases, with 13 bases between them. This CDR3 region has 15 residues. CDR3 residues: CASSAQGSVNTEAFF. CDR3 DNA sequence: TGTGCCAGCAGCGCACAGGGTTCCGTGAACACTGAAGCTTTCTTT.

The chain employs TRBV7-3 and TRBJ2-5, with 8 bases fitting TRBD2. CDR3 size: 15 residues. The germline gives CDR1 SGHTA, CDR2 FQGTGA. V dropped 0 bases and J dropped 2; count of bases not matched to a gene: 2. In DNA form, the CDR3 reads TGTGCCAGCAGCTTAACAGGGACTAGGCAAGAGACCCAGTACTTC. It codes for CASSLTGTRQETQYF.

The chain is built from TRBV18 and TRBJ1-4; TRBD1 is a possible D gene (5 bases). The CDR3 has 11 amino acids. The V end was cut by 4 bases, the J end by 8 bases, with 5 bases between. In germline, CDR1 is KGHSH, CDR2 LQKENI. DNA for the CDR3: TGTGCCAGCTCACAGGGGGAAAAACTGTTTTTT. Translating it yields CASSQGEKLFF.

The rearrangement links TRBV19 to TRBJ2-3; a possible D gene is TRBD2 (6 bases). CDR1 is LNHDA and CDR2 is SQIVND in the germline V gene (reference sequence). The CDR3 covers 17 residues. Trimming left V 4 bases short and J 0 bases short, with 17 bases between. The CDR3 nucleotides are TGTGCCAGTAGTACCGAGGGACTTCCAGGGAGCACAGATACGCAGTATTTT. Residues: CASSTEGLPGSTDTQYF.

As to this clone: An end of the junction does not agree with germline; a read error may underlie this. This chain connects TRBV7-8 to TRBJ2-7; the match to TRBD1 covers 9 bases. CDR1 is SGHVS and CDR2 is FQNEAQ in the germline V gene. This CDR3 spans 13 amino acids. In nucleotides, the CDR3 is TGTGCCAGCAGCTCGGGACAGGGCTACGAGCAGCACTTC. Protein product: CASSSGQGYEQHF.

The V and J genes are TRBV5-1 and TRBJ2-4, with D maybe TRBD1 (6 bases). This CDR3 region has 16 residues. Germline CDR1 is SGHRS and CDR2 is YFSETQ. V was cut by 0 bases and J by 3 bases, with 13 bases left in between. The CDR3 is CASSLDYRVDKNIQYF. The DNA for the CDR3 is TGCGCCAGCAGCTTGGACTACAGGGTTGACAAAAACATTCAGTACTTC.

V is TRBV5-1 and J is TRBJ1-1; D not resolved. Per germline, CDR1 SGHRS and CDR2 YFSETQ. CDR3 length equals 15 residues. V lost 2 bases, J lost 4 bases, and 15 bases lay in between. As DNA, the CDR3 is TGCGCCAGCAGCTTCCAGAATCAGGTTGGCACTGAAGCTTTCTTT. Translation gives CASSFQNQVGTEAFF.

The sample holds a few counts of this clone. The V call is TRBV14, the J call TRBJ1-5; no definite D call. This CDR3 region has 20 residues. Germline V gene data show CDR1 as SGHDN and CDR2 as FVKESK. V was shortened by 4 bases and J by 0 bases, with 25 bases between the two germline ends. CDR3 in amino acids: CASSPPLEATVGNSNQPQHF. CDR3 DNA: TGTGCCAGCAGCCCCCCCTTGGAGGCTACGGTAGGGAATAGCAATCAGCCCCAGCATTTT.

The chain joins TRBV7-9 to TRBJ1-4, with 7 bases that match TRBD1. V lost 4 bases and J lost 0; bases outside the gene matches: 5. The CDR3 contains 16 residues. Germline V gene sequence: CDR1 SEHNR, CDR2 FQNEAQ (reference sequence). This CDR3 is CASSSGTDATNEKLFF. The CDR3 coding sequence is TGTGCCAGCAGCTCCGGGACAGACGCAACTAATGAAAAACTGTTTTTT. Full variable domain (remainder filled in from reference TRBV7-9 and TRBJ1-4): DTGVSQNPRHKITKRGQNVTFRCDPISEHNRLYWYRQTLGQGPEFLTYFQNEAQLEKSRLLSDRFSAERPKGSFSTLEIQRTEQGDSAMYLCASSSGTDATNEKLFFGSGTQLSVL.

The rearrangement joins TRBV27 to TRBJ2-5; 7 nucleotides line up with TRBD1. The CDR3 contains 17 residues. Germline assignment: CDR1 MNHEY and CDR2 SMNVEV (reference sequence). V dropped 3 bases and J dropped 4; count of bases not matched to a gene: 14. CDR3 sequence: CASSLGGQEAGRETQYF. The CDR3 nucleotides are TGTGCCAGCAGTTTGGGCGGACAGGAGGCAGGAAGAGAGACCCAGTACTTC.

The genes are TRBV5-1 and TRBJ2-3; 11 bases match TRBD2. Trimming at V came to 4 bases and at J to 4 bases, leaving 5 bases not matched to a gene. This CDR3 has 15 residues. Germline V gene data show CDR1 as SGHRS and CDR2 as YFSETQ. The CDR3 DNA follows: TGCGCCAGCAGCCCACTAGCGGGAGCATCAGATACGCAGTATTTT. Amino acid sequence: CASSPLAGASDTQYF.

The V call is TRBV2, the J call TRBJ2-4; 8 bases map to TRBD1. V lost 4 bases and J lost 7; bases outside the gene matches: 9. This CDR3 is 15 amino acids long. From germline, CDR1 is SNHLY and CDR2 FYNNEI. CDR3 DNA sequence: TGTGCCAGCAGTGCCGGCAGGGGGCGCGGTAACATTCAGTACTTC. Translating it yields CASSAGRGRGNIQYF.

This clone showed up just a few times. CDR3 in DNA: TGTGCCAGCAGCTTAGTCGTTAGACTAGCGGGAGGGCCCCATGAGCAGTTCTTC. Translating it yields CASSLVVRLAGGPHEQFF. The chain uses TRBV7-2 and TRBJ2-1; 14 positions agree with TRBD2. The CDR3 length is 18 residues. Trimming cost V 1 base and J 8 bases; bases outside gene matches: 10. Germline CDR1 SGHTA, CDR2 FQGNSA.

The rearrangement links TRBV19 to TRBJ2-4; 13 bases are shared with TRBD2. Looked up from germline, CDR1 is LNHDA and CDR2 is SQIVND (reference sequence). The CDR3 totals 19 residues. V lost 3 bases to trimming and J lost 1 base; unmatched junction nucleotides: 9. In DNA, the CDR3 is TGTGCCAGTAGTATTCGGGGGACTAGCGGGGCCCCGGCCAAAAACATTCAGTACTTC. This translates into CASSIRGTSGAPAKNIQYF.

The chain recombines TRBV7-9 with TRBJ2-3, with D possibly TRBD2 on 5 matching bases. This CDR3 is built from 12 residues. Germline lookup yields CDR1 SEHNR and CDR2 FQNEAQ (reference sequence). V was shortened by 7 bases and J by 6 bases, with 11 bases between the two germline ends. The CDR3 reads CASISRGDTQYF. For the CDR3, the DNA is TGTGCCAGCATCTCTAGAGGGGATACGCAGTATTTT.

This clone appeared a single time. The CDR3 coding sequence is TGTGCCAGCAGTTACGCCGCAGGGTCAACCGGGGAGCTGTTTTTT. It is translated as CASSYAAGSTGELFF. The genes are TRBV6-5 and TRBJ2-2, with a possible D match to TRBD1 (5 bases). This CDR3 contains 15 residues. The germline V gene encodes CDR1 MNHEY and CDR2 SVGAGI. Trimming shortened V by 2 bases and J by 5 bases, and 12 bases separated the two germline ends.

The V and J genes are TRBV9 and TRBJ2-5, with D possibly TRBD1 on 5 matching bases. In germline, CDR1 is SGDLS, CDR2 YYNGEE. There are 16 residues in the CDR3. Trimming took 1 base from V and 1 from J, leaving 14 bases between them. CDR3 protein: CASSVTGRSLQETQYF. The CDR3 coding sequence is TGTGCCAGCAGCGTAACAGGCCGGAGCCTCCAAGAGACCCAGTACTTC.

The gene calls are TRBV6-6 and TRBJ2-3, with D possibly TRBD1 on 6 matching bases. The CDR3 runs 17 residues. Germline V gives CDR1 MNHNY, CDR2 SVGAGI (reference sequence). V was pared by 5 bases and J by 0 bases, with 18 bases between. CDR3 region: CASSRFGTYSSTDTQYF. The CDR3 DNA reads TGTGCCAGCAGTAGATTCGGGACATATTCTAGCACAGATACGCAGTATTTT.